A selection of T cell receptor beta chains follows, all from one sample in a study of blood T cell repertoires in COVID-19. The protocol was immunoSEQ multiplex PCR, while the TCRdb copy is restricted to in-frame clones and leaves out a portion. The data contain about 140,000 clones, 77% of them singletons. The sequenced sample consisted of peripheral blood. The origin of the receptors is a woman in her forties or fifties with active or convalescent COVID-19. The CDR3 runs from the conserved cysteine through the conserved F or W. The D gene is left open where the match is weak. Some rows have no size entry. The others give once, few or many, or a class for an expanded clone.

CDR3nt: TGTGCCAGCAGCGCTAGGGCGGGGCAAGTCACAGATACGCAGTATTTT; CDR3aa: CASSARAGQVTDTQYF; abundance: .; j_gene: TRBJ2-3; v_gene: TRBV9; d_gene: .
CDR3nt: TGCGCCAGCAGCTATCAGGGGGCGGTGGACTATGGCTACACCTTC; CDR3aa: CASSYQGAVDYGYTF; abundance: .; j_gene: TRBJ1-2; v_gene: TRBV5-1; d_gene: TRBD1
CDR3nt: TGTGCCAGCAGCTTAGTAGGGAGTCCACCCCTCCACTTT; CDR3aa: CASSLVGSPPLHF; abundance: once; j_gene: TRBJ1-6; v_gene: TRBV7-2; d_gene: .
CDR3nt: TGTGCCAGCAGCTTAGCAATGGGGGGCACTGAAGCTTTCTTT; CDR3aa: CASSLAMGGTEAFF; abundance: .; j_gene: TRBJ1-1; v_gene: TRBV7-9; d_gene: .
CDR3nt: TGTGCCAGCAGCCCTAGACAGGGGACGGCCTATGGCTACACCTTC; CDR3aa: CASSPRQGTAYGYTF; abundance: .; j_gene: TRBJ1-2; v_gene: TRBV7-2; d_gene: TRBD1
CDR3nt: TGTGCCAGCAGCCAAGGACAGGTATCCACCGGGGAGCTGTTTTTT; CDR3aa: CASSQGQVSTGELFF; abundance: few; j_gene: TRBJ2-2; v_gene: TRBV7-9; d_gene: TRBD1
CDR3nt: TGCAGTGCTAGTCCAGGGTGGGGGCCTACAATGAGCAGAGAGCAGTTCTTC; CDR3aa: CSASPGWGPTMSREQFF; abundance: few; j_gene: TRBJ2-1; v_gene: TRBV20-1; d_gene: .
CDR3nt: TGTGCCAGCTCAATGACCGGGACTAGCGTCGATGAGCAGTTCTTC; CDR3aa: CASSMTGTSVDEQFF; abundance: .; j_gene: TRBJ2-1; v_gene: TRBV18; d_gene: TRBD2
CDR3nt: TGTGCCAGCTCACCAAGGACAGCCTACGAGCAGTACTTC; CDR3aa: CASSPRTAYEQYF; abundance: .; j_gene: TRBJ2-7; v_gene: TRBV18; d_gene: .
CDR3nt: TGTGCCAGCAGTGAATGGGGACAGGGAAACCAAGAGACCCAGTACTTC; CDR3aa: CASSEWGQGNQETQYF; abundance: .; j_gene: TRBJ2-5; v_gene: TRBV25-1; d_gene: TRBD1
CDR3nt: TGTGCCAGTTCCTTGACAGGGGGAAAGGCAAACGAGACCCAGTACTTC; CDR3aa: CASSLTGGKANETQYF; abundance: .; j_gene: TRBJ2-5; v_gene: TRBV19; d_gene: TRBD1
CDR3nt: TGTGCCAGCAGCCAAGGTCTGGACAGGGAGCGTGGTCAGCCCCAGCATTTT; CDR3aa: CASSQGLDRERGQPQHF; abundance: .; j_gene: TRBJ1-5; v_gene: TRBV4-2; d_gene: TRBD1
CDR3nt: TGTGCCAGCAGGCCGGTACGCGGGAGGGCCTATGAGCAGTTCTTC; CDR3aa: CASRPVRGRAYEQFF; abundance: .; j_gene: TRBJ2-1; v_gene: TRBV7-9; d_gene: TRBD2
CDR3nt: TGTGCCAGCAGTTGGGGGACACTGACTGGGGAGCTGTTTTTT; CDR3aa: CASSWGTLTGELFF; abundance: few; j_gene: TRBJ2-2; v_gene: TRBV6-5; d_gene: .
CDR3nt: TGTGCCAGCTCGGGACAGGGTGGAGATACGCAGTATTTT; CDR3aa: CASSGQGGDTQYF; abundance: .; j_gene: TRBJ2-3; v_gene: TRBV27; d_gene: TRBD1
CDR3nt: TGTGCCAGTAGTATACAGGCTAATGTCTACGAGCAGTACTTC; CDR3aa: CASSIQANVYEQYF; abundance: .; j_gene: TRBJ2-7; v_gene: TRBV19; d_gene: .
CDR3nt: TGTGCCAGCAGCTTCGCACCACAGGGAGATACGCAGTATTTT; CDR3aa: CASSFAPQGDTQYF; abundance: .; j_gene: TRBJ2-3; v_gene: TRBV7-2; d_gene: .
CDR3nt: TGTGCCAGCAGGCAATGGACAGAGAACTATGGCTACACCTTC; CDR3aa: CASRQWTENYGYTF; abundance: .; j_gene: TRBJ1-2; v_gene: TRBV2; d_gene: .
CDR3nt: TGTGCCAGTAGTCGTGGACAGGGACCCTACGAGCAGTACTTC; CDR3aa: CASSRGQGPYEQYF; abundance: few; j_gene: TRBJ2-7; v_gene: TRBV19; d_gene: TRBD1
CDR3nt: TGTGCCAGCAGCTCGGGACAGGGTGATGGCTACACCTTC; CDR3aa: CASSSGQGDGYTF; abundance: .; j_gene: TRBJ1-2; v_gene: TRBV5-4; d_gene: TRBD1
CDR3nt: TGTGCCAGCAGCCTTGGGACAGGGGGCCCCCGGGGCACCGGGGAGCTGTTTTTT; CDR3aa: CASSLGTGGPRGTGELFF; abundance: .; j_gene: TRBJ2-2; v_gene: TRBV7-3; d_gene: TRBD1
CDR3nt: TGTGCCACCAGCAGAGACCCGGCGCAGGGCTACGAGCAGTACTTC; CDR3aa: CATSRDPAQGYEQYF; abundance: .; j_gene: TRBJ2-7; v_gene: TRBV15; d_gene: .
CDR3nt: TGTGCCAGCAGCGCAGACAGAACTAATGAAAAACTGTTTTTT; CDR3aa: CASSADRTNEKLFF; abundance: .; j_gene: TRBJ1-4; v_gene: TRBV2; d_gene: .
CDR3nt: TGTGCCAGCAGTGGGAGACTGCGCATACTGTTTTTT; CDR3aa: CASSGRLRILFF; abundance: few; j_gene: TRBJ1-4; v_gene: TRBV27; d_gene: .
CDR3nt: TGTGCCAGCAGCGTGGACAGGTCTTCCTACGAGCAGTACTTC; CDR3aa: CASSVDRSSYEQYF; abundance: .; j_gene: TRBJ2-7; v_gene: TRBV5-4; d_gene: TRBD1
CDR3nt: TGCGCCAGCAGCCAAGATTGGACAGGGAATGGCTACACCTTC; CDR3aa: CASSQDWTGNGYTF; abundance: .; j_gene: TRBJ1-2; v_gene: TRBV4-3; d_gene: TRBD1